The TCR beta chain described here comes from a study of T cells in Graves' hyperthyroidism and ophthalmopathy. General study points: Most clonotypes expanded in the thyroid (above 0.001) were also present in blood.

This clonotype occurred many times. Its antigen remains unidentified. Exclusion of patients followed from uncontrolled infection, other autoimmune disease, pregnancy or lactation. Germline loops: CDR1 MDHEN, CDR2 SYDVKM. V was clipped by 6 bases and J by 5 bases, with 19 bases between them. The CDR3 contains 15 residues. Using RNA transcripts as the source, TCR beta CDR3 regions were amplified. The HTBI set primed first-round TCR CDR3 RT-PCR. TCRdb passed the multiplex PCR reads through MiXCR, listing each CDR3 protein once. The repertoire holds some 400,000 distinct CDR3 sequences, with 14% as singletons.

The specimen sequenced was blood. The clonotype originates from a woman aged 60-70 years with Graves' hyperthyroidism. The chain is built from TRBV28 and TRBJ2-5; either TRBD1 or TRBD2 may supply D (5 bases each). The CDR3 loop is CASRRLGTHVETQYF. In nucleotides, the CDR3 is TGTGCCAGCAGGCGGCTCGGGACCCACGTGGAGACCCAGTACTTC.